The text below deals with one T cell receptor beta chain. This entry belongs to a study of blood T cell repertoires in COVID-19. The repertoire was sequenced with immunoSEQ multiplex PCR; TCRdb's copy has only in-frame clones and lacks some. Of some 240,000 clones in the sample, roughly 84% were seen once. This receptor was obtained from a man aged 50 or older who had recovered from COVID-19. The sequenced sample consisted of PBMCs or T cells enriched from blood (not recorded which).

CDR3 nucleotide sequence: TGTGCCAGCAGCTTAAGACTTCGCTCCTACGAGCAGTACTTC. The encoded protein is CASSLRLRSYEQYF. This chain links TRBV7-2 with TRBJ2-7; D gene unclear. This CDR3 region has 14 residues. The germline CDR1 and CDR2 sequences are SGHTA and FQGNSA. V shed 2 bases and J shed 0 bases, with 8 bases lying between them. Based on the CDR3 plus reference TRBV7-2 and TRBJ2-7, the full variable domain is GAGVSQSPSNKVTEKGKDVELRCDPISGHTALYWYRQSLGQGLEFLIYFQGNSAPDKSGLPSDRFSAERTGGSVSTLTIQRTQQEDSAVYLCASSLRLRSYEQYFGPGTRLTVT.